The 10 T cell receptor beta chains below were found in one sample sequenced in a study of technical replicates of blood from a few donors. Repertoires were generated with immunoSEQ multiplex PCR, while TCRdb's copy carries only in-frame clones and drops some. The sample has about 75,000 clones, approximately 97% seen once. The specimen sequenced was T cells isolated from PBMCs. These receptors were obtained from a human donor in good health.

The genes are TRBV30 and TRBJ2-3, with TRBD2 matching over 9 bases. The trim removed 4 bases at V and 9 bases at J, leaving 8 bases unmatched. The CDR3 extends over 13 amino acids. Germline CDR1 is GTSNPN and CDR2 is SVGIG (reference sequence). CDR3 nucleotide sequence: TGTGCCTGGAATTCCCTAGCGGGGTTAACGCAGTATTTT. Residues: CAWNSLAGLTQYF.

The rearrangement joins TRBV2 to TRBJ2-5, with D uncertain. Trimming shortened V by 4 bases and J by 2 bases, and 8 bases separated the two germline ends. CDR1 and CDR2 (germline): SNHLY, FYNNEI. CDR3 length: 13 residues. The CDR3 protein is CASSVETQETQYF. The CDR3 region has the DNA TGTGCCAGCAGTGTTGAGACTCAAGAGACCCAGTACTTC.

This rearrangement joins TRBV6-1 to TRBJ1-5, with D unresolved. V was cut by 0 bases and J by 3 bases, with 9 bases left in between. Germline assignment: CDR1 MNHNS and CDR2 SASEGT. This CDR3 region has 15 residues. The chain's CDR3 is CASSEARMSNQPQHF. The CDR3 DNA follows: TGTGCCAGCAGTGAAGCGAGGATGTCCAATCAGCCCCAGCATTTT.

V and J are TRBV4-1 and TRBJ2-1; tentative D call: TRBD2 (5 bases). Germline lookup yields CDR1 MGHRA and CDR2 YSYEKL. This CDR3 contains 16 residues. V was clipped by 3 bases and J by 0 bases, with 12 bases between them. This CDR3 is CASSHLAYSSYNEQFF. The CDR3 DNA reads TGCGCCAGCAGCCATTTAGCGTACAGCTCCTACAATGAGCAGTTCTTC.

The chain uses TRBV27 and TRBJ2-7; the match to TRBD2 covers 8 bases. CDR1 and CDR2 from the germline V gene are MNHEY and SMNVEV (reference sequence). V dropped 6 bases and J dropped 3; count of bases not matched to a gene: 4. The CDR3 spans 13 residues. The CDR3 loop is CASSPSGSYEQYF. The CDR3 region has the DNA TGTGCCAGCAGCCCGAGCGGGAGCTACGAGCAGTACTTC.

This rearrangement joins TRBV28 to TRBJ2-7, with D unclear. The V and J ends lost 8 bases and 4 bases respectively, with 21 bases between them. The CDR3 has 15 amino acids. Germline V lookup: CDR1 MDHEN, CDR2 SYDVKM. DNA of the CDR3: TGTGCCAGCGGATCCCCCGGCGGTTCTTTTTACGAGCAGTACTTC. Its translation is CASGSPGGSFYEQYF.

Concerning this clone: The junction does not match germline at one end; this may be a read error. The genes are TRBV6-6 and TRBJ2-7; a possible D gene is TRBD1 (6 bases). CDR1 is MNHNY and CDR2 is SVGAGI in the germline V gene (reference sequence). The CDR3 totals 12 residues. CDR3 sequence: CASSSSDRRALF. The CDR3 nucleotides are TGTGCCAGCAGTTCCTCGGACAGAAGGGCACTCTTC.

V is TRBV5-1 and J is TRBJ1-1; 8 positions agree with TRBD1. CDR1 and CDR2 from the germline V gene are SGHRS and YFSETQ. V was clipped by 2 bases and J by 1 base; unmatched bases: 1. The CDR3 extends over 14 amino acids. The CDR3 sequence: CASSFRGQNTEAFF. The CDR3, as DNA: TGCGCCAGCAGCTTCAGGGGGCAGAACACTGAAGCTTTCTTT.

The V and J genes are TRBV5-5 and TRBJ1-1; possible D gene TRBD1, 6 bases. The V end lost 4 bases, the J end lost 0 bases, and 10 bases lay between the germline ends. Germline CDR1 SGHKS, CDR2 YYEKEE (reference sequence). This CDR3 contains 14 residues. As DNA, the CDR3 is TGTGCCAGCAGCATGACAGGCATGAACACTGAAGCTTTCTTT. Its translation is CASSMTGMNTEAFF.

V is TRBV28 and J is TRBJ2-3; a weak D match, TRBD2 (5 bases). This CDR3 spans 11 amino acids. Looked up from germline, CDR1 is MDHEN and CDR2 is SYDVKM. V lost 4 bases to trimming and J lost 6 bases, with 5 bases between them. CDR3 DNA sequence: TGTGCCAGCAGTTCTAGCGATACGCAGTATTTT. This encodes CASSSSDTQYF.